Listed here is a single T cell receptor beta chain. No antigen is known for it. The naive CD8 population came from CD45RO-negative cells selected for CCR7, without terminally differentiated effector memory CD45RA+ cells. The data derive from a study of shared clonotypes between healthy human individuals. The germline V gene encodes CDR1 SGHDT and CDR2 YYEEEE. The CDR3 runs to 18 residues. With 4 bases removed from V and 0 bases from J, the gap between germline ends came to 22 bases. Here immunoSEQ multiplex PCR was the method, and the copy in TCRdb shows in-frame clones only, minus some. The sample records a few million clones, just under 95% being singletons. The study, taken as a whole, reports: The naive CD4 repertoires of a handful of donors were compared, and around 5.1% of clonotypes were shared. Blood was the only sampled material, and tissue repertoires likely differ.

The sample taken for sequencing was naive CD8+ T cells from PBMCs. This TCR derives from a man younger than 35 in good health. Some clones in this sample may be carry-over from other donors' samples. The chain is built from TRBV5-6 and TRBJ2-5; D is possibly TRBD2 (6 bases). This CDR3 is CASSVFRDFGSYQETQYF. The CDR3 DNA reads TGTGCCAGCAGCGTGTTCCGGGACTTCGGATCGTACCAAGAGACCCAGTACTTC.